A single TCR beta chain is shown here with its context. The same CDR3 can be traced to other DNA sequences in this sample. The germline gives CDR1 SQVTM, CDR2 ANQGSEA. V dropped 4 bases and J dropped 5; count of bases not matched to a gene: 4. The CDR3 sequence is 13 residues long. This table comes from immunoSEQ multiplex PCR, and its TCRdb copy is limited to in-frame clones, with some not included. The sample lists a few hundred thousand clones, roughly 91% occurring once. The data originate from a study of blood T cell repertoires in COVID-19. The receptor was derived from a woman in her thirties with COVID-19, enrolled during active disease. The chain recombines TRBV29-1 with TRBJ2-5, with 10 nucleotides matching TRBD1. Sequencing input: peripheral blood. The CDR3 bases are TGCAGCGTTGGGGGGACAGGGGTCGAGACCCAGTACTTC. This translates into CSVGGTGVETQYF.